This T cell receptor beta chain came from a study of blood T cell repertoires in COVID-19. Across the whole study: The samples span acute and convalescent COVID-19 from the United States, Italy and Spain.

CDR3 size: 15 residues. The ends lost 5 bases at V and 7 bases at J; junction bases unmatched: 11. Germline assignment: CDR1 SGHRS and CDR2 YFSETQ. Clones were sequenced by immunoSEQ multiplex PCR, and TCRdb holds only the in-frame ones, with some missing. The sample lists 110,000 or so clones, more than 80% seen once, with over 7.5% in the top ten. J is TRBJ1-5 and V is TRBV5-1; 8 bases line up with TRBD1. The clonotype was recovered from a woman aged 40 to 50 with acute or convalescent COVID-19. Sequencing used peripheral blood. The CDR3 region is CASSYTGQGHQPQHF. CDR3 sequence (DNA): TGCGCCAGCAGTTATACCGGACAGGGACACCAGCCCCAGCATTTT.